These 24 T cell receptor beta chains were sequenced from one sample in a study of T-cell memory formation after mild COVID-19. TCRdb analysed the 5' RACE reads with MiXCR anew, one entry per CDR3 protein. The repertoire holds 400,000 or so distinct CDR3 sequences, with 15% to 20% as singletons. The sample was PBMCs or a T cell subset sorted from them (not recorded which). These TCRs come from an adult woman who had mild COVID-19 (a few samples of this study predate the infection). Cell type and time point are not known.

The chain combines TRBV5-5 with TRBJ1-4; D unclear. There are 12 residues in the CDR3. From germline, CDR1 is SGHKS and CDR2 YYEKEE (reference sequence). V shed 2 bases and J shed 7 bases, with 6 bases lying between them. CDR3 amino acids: CASSFPVEKLFF. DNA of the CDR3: TGTGCCAGCAGCTTCCCTGTTGAAAAACTGTTTTTT.

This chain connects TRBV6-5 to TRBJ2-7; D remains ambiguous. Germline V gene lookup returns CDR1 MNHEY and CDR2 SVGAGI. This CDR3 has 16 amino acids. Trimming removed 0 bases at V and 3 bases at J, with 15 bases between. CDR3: CASSYSPRVSLYEQYF. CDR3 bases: TGTGCCAGCAGTTACTCCCCTCGTGTCAGCCTCTACGAGCAGTACTTC.

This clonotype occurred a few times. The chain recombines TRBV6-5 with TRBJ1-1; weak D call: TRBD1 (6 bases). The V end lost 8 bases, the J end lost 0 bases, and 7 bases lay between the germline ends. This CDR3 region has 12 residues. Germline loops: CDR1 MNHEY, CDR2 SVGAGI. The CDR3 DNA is TGTGCCAGCTACAGGGTGAACACTGAAGCTTTCTTT. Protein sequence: CASYRVNTEAFF.

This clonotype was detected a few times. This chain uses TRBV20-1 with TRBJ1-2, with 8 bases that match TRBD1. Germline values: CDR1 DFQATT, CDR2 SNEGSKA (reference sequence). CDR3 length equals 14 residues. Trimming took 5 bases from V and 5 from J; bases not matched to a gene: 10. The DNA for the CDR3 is TGCAGTGCTCCCAACAGGGGGGCCAGGTATGGCTACACCTTC. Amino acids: CSAPNRGARYGYTF.

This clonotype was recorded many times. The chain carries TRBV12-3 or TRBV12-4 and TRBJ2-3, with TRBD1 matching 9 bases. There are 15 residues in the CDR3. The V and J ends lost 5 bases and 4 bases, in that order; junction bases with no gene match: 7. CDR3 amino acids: CASSPRDRAADTQYF. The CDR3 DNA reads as TGTGCCAGCAGTCCCCGGGACAGGGCCGCAGATACGCAGTATTTT.

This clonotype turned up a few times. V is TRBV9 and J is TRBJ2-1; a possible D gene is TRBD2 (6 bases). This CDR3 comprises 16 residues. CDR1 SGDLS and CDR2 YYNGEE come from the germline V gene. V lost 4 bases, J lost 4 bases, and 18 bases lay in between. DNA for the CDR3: TGTGCCAGCAGCTATAATAAGCAGCGGGTTTACAATGAGCAGTTCTTC. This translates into CASSYNKQRVYNEQFF.

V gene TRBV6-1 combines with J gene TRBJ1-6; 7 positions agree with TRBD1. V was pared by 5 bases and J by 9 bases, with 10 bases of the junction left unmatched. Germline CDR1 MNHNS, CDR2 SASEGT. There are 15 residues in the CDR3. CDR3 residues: CASSFPPGGGSPLHF. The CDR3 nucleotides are TGTGCCAGCAGTTTCCCTCCAGGGGGAGGTTCACCCCTCCACTTT.

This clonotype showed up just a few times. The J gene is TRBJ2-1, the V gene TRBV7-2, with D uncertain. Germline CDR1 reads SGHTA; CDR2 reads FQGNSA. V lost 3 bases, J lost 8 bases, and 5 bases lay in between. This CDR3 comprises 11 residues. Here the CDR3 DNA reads TGTGCCAGCAGCTTGACCTATGAGCAGTTCTTC. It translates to CASSLTYEQFF.

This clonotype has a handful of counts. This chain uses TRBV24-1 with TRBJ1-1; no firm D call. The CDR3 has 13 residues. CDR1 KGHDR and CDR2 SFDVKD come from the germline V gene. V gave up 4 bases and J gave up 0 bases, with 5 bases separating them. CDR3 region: CATSEGMNTEAFF. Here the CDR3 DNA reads TGTGCCACCAGTGAAGGGATGAACACTGAAGCTTTCTTT.

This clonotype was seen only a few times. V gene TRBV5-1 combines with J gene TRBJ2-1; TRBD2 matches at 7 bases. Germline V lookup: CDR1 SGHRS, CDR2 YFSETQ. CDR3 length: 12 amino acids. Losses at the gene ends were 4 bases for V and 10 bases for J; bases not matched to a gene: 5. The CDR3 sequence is CASSLPSGEQFF. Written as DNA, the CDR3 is TGCGCCAGCAGCCTACCTAGCGGAGAGCAGTTCTTC.

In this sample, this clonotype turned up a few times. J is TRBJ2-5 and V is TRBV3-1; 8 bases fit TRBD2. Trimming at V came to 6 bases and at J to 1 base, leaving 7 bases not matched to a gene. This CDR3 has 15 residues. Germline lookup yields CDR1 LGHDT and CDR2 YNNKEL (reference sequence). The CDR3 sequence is CASRPSGGRQETQYF. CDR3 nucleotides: TGTGCCAGCAGACCGAGCGGGGGCCGCCAAGAGACCCAGTACTTC.

The CDR3 region has the DNA TGCGCCAGCAGCCAAGAAAGTGGGGCGAACACTGAAGCTTTCTTT. Translated, it gives CASSQESGANTEAFF. This chain connects TRBV4-3 to TRBJ1-1; D is perhaps TRBD1 (5 bases). Germline CDR1 and CDR2: LGHNA and YSLEER. V lost 0 bases and J lost 1, with 9 bases in between. CDR3 length equals 15 residues.

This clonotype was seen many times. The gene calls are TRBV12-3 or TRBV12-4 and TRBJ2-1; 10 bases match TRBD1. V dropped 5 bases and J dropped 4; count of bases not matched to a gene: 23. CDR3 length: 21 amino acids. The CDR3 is CASSPILGQGSNPSKYNEQFF. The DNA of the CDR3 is TGTGCCAGCAGTCCTATCTTGGGACAGGGGTCTAACCCGAGCAAGTACAATGAGCAGTTCTTC.

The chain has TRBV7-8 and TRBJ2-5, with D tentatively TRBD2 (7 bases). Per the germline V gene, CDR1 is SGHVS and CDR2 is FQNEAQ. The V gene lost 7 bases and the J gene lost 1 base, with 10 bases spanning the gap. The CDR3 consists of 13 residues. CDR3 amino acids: CASIGGGQETQYF. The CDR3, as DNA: TGTGCCAGCATAGGGGGGGGCCAAGAGACCCAGTACTTC.

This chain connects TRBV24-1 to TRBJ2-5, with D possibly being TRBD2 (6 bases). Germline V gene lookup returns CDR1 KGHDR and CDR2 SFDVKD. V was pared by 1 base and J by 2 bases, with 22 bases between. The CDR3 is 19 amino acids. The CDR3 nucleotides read TGTGCCACCAGTGATTTTGCGGACTACCGCGGCAGGCTACAAGAGACCCAGTACTTC. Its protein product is CATSDFADYRGRLQETQYF.

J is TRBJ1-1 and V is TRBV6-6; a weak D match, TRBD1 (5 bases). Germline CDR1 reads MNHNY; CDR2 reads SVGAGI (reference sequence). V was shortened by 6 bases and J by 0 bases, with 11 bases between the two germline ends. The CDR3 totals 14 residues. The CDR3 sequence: CASSADSVNTEAFF. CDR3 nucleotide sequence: TGTGCCAGCAGCGCCGACAGCGTGAACACTGAAGCTTTCTTT.

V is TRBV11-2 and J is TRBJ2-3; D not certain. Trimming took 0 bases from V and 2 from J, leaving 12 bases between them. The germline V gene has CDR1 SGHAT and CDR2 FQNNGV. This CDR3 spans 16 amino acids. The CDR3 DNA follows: TGTGCCAGCAGCTTAGATCTGGGCAGAAACACAGATACGCAGTATTTT. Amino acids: CASSLDLGRNTDTQYF.

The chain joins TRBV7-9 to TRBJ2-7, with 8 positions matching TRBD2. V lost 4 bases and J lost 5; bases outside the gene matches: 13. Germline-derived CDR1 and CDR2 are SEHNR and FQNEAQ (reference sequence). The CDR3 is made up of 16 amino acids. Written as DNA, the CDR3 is TGTGCCAGCAGCTCCCCTTCAGCGGGAGATATGAACGAGCAGTACTTC. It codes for CASSSPSAGDMNEQYF.

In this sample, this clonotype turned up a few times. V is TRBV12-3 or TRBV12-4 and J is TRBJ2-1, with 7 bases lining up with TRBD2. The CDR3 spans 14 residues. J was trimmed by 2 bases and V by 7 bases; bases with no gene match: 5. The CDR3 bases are TGTGCCAGCACCTTGGGGGGGGCCTACAATGAGCAGTTCTTC. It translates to CASTLGGAYNEQFF.

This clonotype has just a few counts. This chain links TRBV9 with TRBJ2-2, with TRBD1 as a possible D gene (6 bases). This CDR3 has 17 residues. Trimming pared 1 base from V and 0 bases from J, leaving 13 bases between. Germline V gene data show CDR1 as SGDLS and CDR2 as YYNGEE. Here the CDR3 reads CASSVTRDTSNTGELFF. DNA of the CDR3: TGTGCCAGCAGCGTAACCCGGGACACCTCGAACACCGGGGAGCTGTTTTTT.

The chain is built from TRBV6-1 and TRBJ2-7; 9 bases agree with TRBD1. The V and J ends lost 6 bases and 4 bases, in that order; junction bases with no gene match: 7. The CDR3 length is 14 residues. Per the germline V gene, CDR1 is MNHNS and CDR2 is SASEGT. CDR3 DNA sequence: TGTGCCAGCAGGTGGGACAGGGTCTCTTACGAGCAGTACTTC. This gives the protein CASRWDRVSYEQYF.

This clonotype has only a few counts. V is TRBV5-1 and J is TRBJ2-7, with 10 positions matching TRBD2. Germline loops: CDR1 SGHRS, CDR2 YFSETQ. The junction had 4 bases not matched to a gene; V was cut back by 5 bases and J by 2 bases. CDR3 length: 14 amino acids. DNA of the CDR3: TGCGCCAGCAGGCTAGCGGGGGCTACCTACGAGCAGTACTTC. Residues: CASRLAGATYEQYF.

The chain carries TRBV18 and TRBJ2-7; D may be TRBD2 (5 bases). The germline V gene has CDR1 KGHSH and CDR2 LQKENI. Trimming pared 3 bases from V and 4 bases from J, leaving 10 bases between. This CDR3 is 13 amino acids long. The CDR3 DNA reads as TGTGCCAGCTCACCCTCCGAGGGTTACGAGCAGTACTTC. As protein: CASSPSEGYEQYF.

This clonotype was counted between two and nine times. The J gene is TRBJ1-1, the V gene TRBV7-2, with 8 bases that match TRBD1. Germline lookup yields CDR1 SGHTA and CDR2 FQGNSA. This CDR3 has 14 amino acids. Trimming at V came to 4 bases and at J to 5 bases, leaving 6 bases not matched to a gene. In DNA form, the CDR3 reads TGTGCCAGCAGCTCCCGGACAGGGAGAACTGAAGCTTTCTTT. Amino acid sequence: CASSSRTGRTEAFF.